This TCR beta chain was profiled in a study of blood T cells in healthy people across ages. A J-beta primer mix and a sample-barcoded 5' primer were used in a second PCR of about 7 to 12 cycles. TCRdb re-derived calls from the 5' RACE reads in MiXCR, one entry per CDR3 protein. Of some 900,000 distinct CDR3 sequences in the sample, approximately 49% were seen once. The CDR3 has 19 amino acids. V and J are TRBV21-1 and TRBJ2-4. TRBV21-1 is shown as a pseudogene. The source is a man aged 25-45 years in good health. The sample was blood. CDR3 bases: TGTGCCAGCAGCAAGTCCTTCGGGGAAAAATGTTCGAGCAAAAACATTCAGTACTTC. Its translation: CASSKSFGEKCSSKNIQYF.